This T cell receptor beta chain originates from a study of Graves' ophthalmopathy and Graves' hyperthyroidism. Overall study: The stable label applied to hyperthyroidism with no ophthalmopathy within 18 months of follow-up. Findings and limits, study-wide: Blood also carried most expanded thyroid clonotypes exceeding 0.001 frequency.

This clonotype was seen repeatedly, ten times or more. What it binds is not known. Amplification of TCR beta CDR3 regions used RNA transcripts. The first round was an RT-PCR with HTBI primers, and the second round was a multiplex PCR. TCRdb itself ran the multiplex PCR reads through MiXCR, one entry per CDR3 protein. The data contain over a million distinct CDR3 sequences, about 38% of them singletons. V lost 4 bases and J lost 6, with 9 bases in between. The CDR3 covers 13 residues. CDR1 and CDR2 from the germline V gene are ENHRY and SYGVKD. New diagnoses, under 2 months' duration, and ages 18 to 65 characterized the hyperthyroidism patients. Clinical symptoms, serum thyroxine, TRAb, thyroid ultrasound and orbital computed tomography were relied on for diagnosis.

Sequenced input: peripheral blood or thyroid tissue (not recorded which). V gene TRBV10-3 combines with J gene TRBJ2-2; D perhaps matches TRBD2 (6 bases). The receptor's source is an adult man with Graves' hyperthyroidism. This CDR3 is CAISGDSSGELFF. The DNA of the CDR3 is TGTGCCATCAGTGGGGACTCTTCCGGGGAGCTGTTTTTT.